This T cell receptor beta chain was obtained from a study of CD8+CD57+ T cells in acquired aplastic anemia. Study background: Each DNA sample taken from sorted CD4+ and CD8+ cells came to about 3 ug on average.

Deletions cut 6 bases from V and 0 bases from J, with 26 bases between. The length of the CDR3 is 19 residues. Germline CDR1 reads MNHNY; CDR2 reads SVGAGI (reference sequence). Profiles of TCR beta VDJ and CDR3 were generated from a genomic DNA template. TCRdb re-derived calls from the reads in MiXCR, one entry per CDR3 protein. The repertoire holds 400,000 to 450,000 distinct CDR3 sequences, with 65% to 80% as singletons. This clonotype was recorded many times. This receptor was taken from a human donor in good health, serving as a control. The chain combines TRBV6-6 with TRBJ1-1, with D perhaps matching TRBD1 (6 bases). The specimen was sorted CD4+, CD8+, or CD8+CD57+ T cells (not recorded which) from PBMCs. Here the CDR3 reads CASSRRRSGEGYLNTEAFF. The CDR3 nucleotides are TGTGCCAGCAGCCGTAGGCGATCAGGGGAGGGATATCTGAACACTGAAGCTTTCTTT.